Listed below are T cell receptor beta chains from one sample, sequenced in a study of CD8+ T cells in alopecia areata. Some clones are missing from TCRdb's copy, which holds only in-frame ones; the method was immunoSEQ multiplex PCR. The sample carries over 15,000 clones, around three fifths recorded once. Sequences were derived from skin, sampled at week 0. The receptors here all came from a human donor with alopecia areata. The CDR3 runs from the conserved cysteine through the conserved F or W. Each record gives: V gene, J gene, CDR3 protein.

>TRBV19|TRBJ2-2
CASGYKGNTGELFF
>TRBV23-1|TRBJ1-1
CASSCGRACTEAFF
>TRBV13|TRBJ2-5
CASSLLTSGSQETQYF
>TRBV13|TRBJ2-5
CASARSGNPQETQYF
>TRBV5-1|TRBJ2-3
CASSSQRGDTQYF
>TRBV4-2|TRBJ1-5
CASSQGRRQPQHF
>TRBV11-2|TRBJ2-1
CASSSGLGVDEQFF
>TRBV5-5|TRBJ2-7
CASSLLRDSLYEQYF
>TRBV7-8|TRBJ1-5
CASSLSVGGFQNQPQHF
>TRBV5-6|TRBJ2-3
CASRSGTRWDTQYF
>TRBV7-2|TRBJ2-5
CASSLVPGTGYETQYF
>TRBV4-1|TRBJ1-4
CASSQPGRNDGEKLFF
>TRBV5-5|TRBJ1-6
CASSSPTGATQGGYNSPLHF
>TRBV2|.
CASSRAGQGYEQYF
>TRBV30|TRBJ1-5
CAWSVAGPGQPQHF
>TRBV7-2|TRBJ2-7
CASSPGQGPYEQYF